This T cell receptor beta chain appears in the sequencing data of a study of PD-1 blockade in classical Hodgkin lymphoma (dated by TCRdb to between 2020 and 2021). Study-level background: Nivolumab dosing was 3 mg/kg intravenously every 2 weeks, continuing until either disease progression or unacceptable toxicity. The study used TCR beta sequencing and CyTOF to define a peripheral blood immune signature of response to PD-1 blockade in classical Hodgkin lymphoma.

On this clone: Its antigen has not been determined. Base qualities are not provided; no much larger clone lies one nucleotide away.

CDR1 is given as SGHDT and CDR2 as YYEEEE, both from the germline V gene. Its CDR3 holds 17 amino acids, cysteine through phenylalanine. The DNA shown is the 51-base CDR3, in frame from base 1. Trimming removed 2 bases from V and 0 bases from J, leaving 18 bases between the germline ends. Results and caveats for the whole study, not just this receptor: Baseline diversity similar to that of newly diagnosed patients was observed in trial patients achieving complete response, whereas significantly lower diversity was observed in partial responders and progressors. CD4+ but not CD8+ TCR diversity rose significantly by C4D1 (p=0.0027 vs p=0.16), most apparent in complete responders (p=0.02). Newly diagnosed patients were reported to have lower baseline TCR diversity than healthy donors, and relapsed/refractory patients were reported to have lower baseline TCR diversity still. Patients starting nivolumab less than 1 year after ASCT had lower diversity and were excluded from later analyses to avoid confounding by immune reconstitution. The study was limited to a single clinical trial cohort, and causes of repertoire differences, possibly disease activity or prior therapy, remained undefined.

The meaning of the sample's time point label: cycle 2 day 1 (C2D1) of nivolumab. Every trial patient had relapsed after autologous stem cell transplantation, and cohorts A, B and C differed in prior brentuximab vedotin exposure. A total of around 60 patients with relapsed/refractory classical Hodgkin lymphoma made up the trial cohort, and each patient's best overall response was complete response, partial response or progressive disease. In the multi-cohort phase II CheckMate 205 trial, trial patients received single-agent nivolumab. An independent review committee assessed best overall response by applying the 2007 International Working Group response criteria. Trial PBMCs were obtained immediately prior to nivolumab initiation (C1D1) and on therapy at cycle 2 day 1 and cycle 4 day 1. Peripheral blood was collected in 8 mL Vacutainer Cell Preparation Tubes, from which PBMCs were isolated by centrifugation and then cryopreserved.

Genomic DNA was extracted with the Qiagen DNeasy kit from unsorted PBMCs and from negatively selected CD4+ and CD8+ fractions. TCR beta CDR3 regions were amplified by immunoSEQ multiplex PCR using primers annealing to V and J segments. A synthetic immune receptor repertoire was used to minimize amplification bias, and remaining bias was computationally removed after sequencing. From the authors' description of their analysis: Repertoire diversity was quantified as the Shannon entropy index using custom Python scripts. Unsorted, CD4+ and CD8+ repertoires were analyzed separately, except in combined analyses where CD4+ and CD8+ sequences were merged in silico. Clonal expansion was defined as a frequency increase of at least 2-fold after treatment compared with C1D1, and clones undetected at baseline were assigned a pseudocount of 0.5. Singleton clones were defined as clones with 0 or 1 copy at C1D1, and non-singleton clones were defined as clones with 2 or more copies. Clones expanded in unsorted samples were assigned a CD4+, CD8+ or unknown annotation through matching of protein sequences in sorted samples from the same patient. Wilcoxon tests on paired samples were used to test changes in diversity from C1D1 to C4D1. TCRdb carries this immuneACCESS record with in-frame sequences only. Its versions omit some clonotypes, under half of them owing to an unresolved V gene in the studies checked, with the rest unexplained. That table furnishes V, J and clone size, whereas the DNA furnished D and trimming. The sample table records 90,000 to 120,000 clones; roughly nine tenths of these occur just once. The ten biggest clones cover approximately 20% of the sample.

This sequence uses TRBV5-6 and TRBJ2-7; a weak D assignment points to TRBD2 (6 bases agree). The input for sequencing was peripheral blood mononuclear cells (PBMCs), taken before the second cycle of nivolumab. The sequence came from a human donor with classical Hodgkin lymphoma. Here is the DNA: TGTGCCAGCAGCTTATTGGGGCGGGATGCTCCCTCCTACGAGCAGTACTTC. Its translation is CASSLLGRDAPSYEQYF.